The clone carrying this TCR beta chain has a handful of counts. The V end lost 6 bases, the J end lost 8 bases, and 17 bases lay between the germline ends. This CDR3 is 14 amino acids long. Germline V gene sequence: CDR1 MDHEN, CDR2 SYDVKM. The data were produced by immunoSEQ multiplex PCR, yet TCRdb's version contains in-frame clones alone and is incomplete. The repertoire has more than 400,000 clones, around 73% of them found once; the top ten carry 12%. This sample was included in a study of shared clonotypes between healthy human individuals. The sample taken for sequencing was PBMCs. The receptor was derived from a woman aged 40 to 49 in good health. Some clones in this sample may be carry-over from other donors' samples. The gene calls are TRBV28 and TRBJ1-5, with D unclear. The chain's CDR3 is CASRSIGSFKPQHF. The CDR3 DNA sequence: TGTGCCAGCAGATCTATTGGGTCGTTTAAGCCCCAGCATTTT.